These 27 T cell receptor beta chains were sequenced from one sample in a study of CD8+CD57+ T cells in acquired aplastic anemia. Sequenced patients had shown CD8+CD57+ cell expansion by flow cytometry. The use of genomic DNA as template underpinned the TCR beta VDJ and CDR3 profiling. TCRdb re-analysed the reads in MiXCR, keeping a single row per CDR3 protein. Of a few hundred thousand distinct CDR3 sequences in the sample, roughly 53% are singletons; the top ten hold around 1.2%. The specimen sequenced was sorted CD4+, CD8+, or CD8+CD57+ T cells (not recorded which) from PBMCs. The receptor set was obtained from a human donor with aplastic anemia.

V usage is TRBV4-1 and J usage is TRBJ1-6; 8 bases match TRBD1. The CDR3 spans 16 residues. The V gene's germline CDR1 is MGHRA and CDR2 YSYEKL. The junction had 8 bases not matched to a gene; V was cut back by 3 bases and J by 7 bases. This CDR3 reads CASSHPGRQGNSPLHF. The CDR3 nucleotides are TGCGCCAGCAGCCACCCCGGCCGACAGGGGAATTCACCCCTCCACTTT.

The chain combines TRBV6-5 with TRBJ1-5; 7 positions match TRBD1. CDR1 and CDR2 from the germline V gene are MNHEY and SVGAGI. The CDR3 totals 13 residues. Unmatched junction bases numbered 6, after V lost 10 bases and J lost 3 bases. The CDR3 loop reads CATNRGPNQPQHF. The DNA for the CDR3 is TGTGCCACCAACAGGGGACCCAATCAGCCCCAGCATTTT.

This clonotype was detected ten times or more. The chain carries TRBV19 and TRBJ2-5; 8 nucleotides agree with TRBD1. The CDR3 contains 14 residues. V lost 6 bases to trimming and J lost 4 bases; unmatched junction nucleotides: 7. Germline V gene lookup returns CDR1 LNHDA and CDR2 SQIVND (reference sequence). For the CDR3, the DNA is TGTGCCAGTAGCCTCAGGGGGCGCCTAGAGACCCAGTACTTC. Translated, it gives CASSLRGRLETQYF.

This chain uses TRBV2 with TRBJ2-1, with 12 bases identical to TRBD2. J gave up 10 bases and V 2 bases, and 12 bases lay outside the gene matches. The CDR3 runs to 17 residues. CDR1 SNHLY and CDR2 FYNNEI come from the germline V gene. This chain's CDR3 is CASSEIVTSGRFWEQFF. The CDR3 nucleotides are TGTGCCAGCAGTGAAATAGTTACTAGCGGGAGGTTTTGGGAGCAGTTCTTC.

This sequence joins TRBV2 and TRBJ2-7; D gene uncertain. Trimming removed 6 bases from V and 2 bases from J, with 8 bases in between. In germline, CDR1 is SNHLY, CDR2 FYNNEI. The length of the CDR3 is 12 residues. CDR3 amino acids: CASRWMAYEQYF. Here the CDR3 DNA reads TGTGCCAGCAGATGGATGGCCTACGAGCAGTACTTC.

The rearrangement uses TRBV9 and TRBJ2-7; 8 nucleotides align to TRBD2. The CDR3 is made up of 14 amino acids. V lost 5 bases to trimming and J lost 6 bases; unmatched junction nucleotides: 10. CDR1 is SGDLS and CDR2 is YYNGEE in the germline V gene. As DNA, the CDR3 is TGTGCCAGCAGTAGCGACGGGGGGGCTGGCGAGCAGTACTTC. Translating it yields CASSSDGGAGEQYF.

This clonotype was counted only a few times. The V gene is TRBV7-2, the J gene TRBJ2-2; no definite D call. Germline V CDR1 and CDR2: SGHTA, FQGNSA. Trimming left V 1 base short and J 8 bases short, with 5 bases between. This CDR3 is 12 amino acids long. CDR3 DNA sequence: TGTGCCAGCAGCTTAGTGACGGGGGAGCTGTTTTTT. This translates into CASSLVTGELFF.

This clonotype has only one observation. The chain recombines TRBV20-1 with TRBJ2-7; the D gene is possibly TRBD2 (7 bases). Trimming took 5 bases from V and 5 from J, leaving 19 bases between them. The CDR3 length is 14 residues. From germline, CDR1 is DFQATT and CDR2 SNEGSKA (reference sequence). CDR3 protein: CSARKGEGPHEQYF. In DNA form, the CDR3 reads TGCAGTGCTCGCAAGGGGGAGGGCCCTCACGAGCAGTACTTC.

This clonotype was detected many times. The chain employs TRBV20-1 and TRBJ2-2; possible D gene TRBD2, 6 bases. The CDR3 runs to 14 residues. V lost 5 bases and J 7 bases, leaving 17 bases between the germline ends. Per germline, CDR1 DFQATT and CDR2 SNEGSKA (reference sequence). CDR3 bases: TGCAGTGCTTTCGGGACTGCTTATGGCGGGGAGCTGTTTTTT. Amino acids: CSAFGTAYGGELFF.

This clonotype was observed a few times. V gene TRBV15 combines with J gene TRBJ2-3, with 9 bases lining up with TRBD2. The CDR3 has 15 amino acids. Germline CDR1 reads LNHNV; CDR2 reads YYDKDF (reference sequence). V trimming: 5 bases; J trimming: 1 base; junction bases outside the gene matches: 4. The CDR3 DNA follows: TGTGCCACCAGCTCTCGGACTAGCGGCACAGATACGCAGTATTTT. It is translated as CATSSRTSGTDTQYF.

The J gene is TRBJ2-5, the V gene TRBV7-2; D uncertain. Germline assignment: CDR1 SGHTA and CDR2 FQGNSA. This CDR3 region has 11 residues. Trimming removed 6 bases at V and 6 bases at J, with 8 bases between. The CDR3 is CASSYGQTQYF. CDR3 coding DNA: TGTGCCAGCAGTTACGGTCAGACCCAGTACTTC.

The chain has TRBV2 and TRBJ2-3, with 9 bases fitting TRBD1. The germline gives CDR1 SNHLY, CDR2 FYNNEI. The CDR3 sequence is 12 residues long. Germline trimming cut 11 bases from V and 1 base from J; bases unmatched to any gene: 1. The CDR3 nucleotides read TGTGCCTGGGACAGGGGCACAGATACGCAGTATTTT. The encoded protein is CAWDRGTDTQYF.

This clonotype appeared many times. This chain uses TRBV7-9 with TRBJ2-5; TRBD1 might be the D (5 bases). Trimming took 1 base from V and 1 from J, leaving 7 bases between them. Germline V gene sequence: CDR1 SEHNR, CDR2 FQNEAQ (reference sequence). The CDR3 loop spans 14 amino acids. As DNA, the CDR3 is TGTGCCAGCAGCTTAGACAGGCTCCAAGAGACCCAGTACTTC. Protein product: CASSLDRLQETQYF.

About this clonotype: Here the CDR3 omits its conserved ending phenylalanine or tryptophan, so a read error is the likely source. The chain has TRBV7-9 and TRBJ2-3, with D hard to call. The CDR3 has 16 amino acids. Germline V gives CDR1 SEHNR, CDR2 FQNEAQ (reference sequence). V lost 5 bases, J lost 0 bases, and 15 bases lay in between. The CDR3 spells CASSPARSLSTDTQYL. The DNA for the CDR3 is TGTGCCAGCAGCCCCGCCCGAAGCCTTAGCACAGATACGCAGTATCTT.

This clonotype was seen more than once but under ten times. V is TRBV20-1 and J is TRBJ2-7, with D perhaps being TRBD1 or TRBD2 (5 bases each). The CDR3 length is 15 residues. V was shortened by 1 base and J by 6 bases, with 19 bases between the two germline ends. The germline gives CDR1 DFQATT, CDR2 SNEGSKA (reference sequence). This CDR3 is CSARGGMQGRREQYF. The CDR3, as DNA: TGCAGTGCTAGAGGGGGGATGCAGGGTCGGCGCGAGCAGTACTTC.

For this clonotype: The junction does not match germline at one end; this may be a read error. The V call is TRBV20-1, the J call TRBJ2-1; TRBD2 matches at 9 bases. CDR3 size: 14 residues. Germline V gene data show CDR1 as DFQATT and CDR2 as SNEGSKA (reference sequence). The CDR3 sequence: CSAGEASGANEQFF. CDR3 in DNA: TGCAGTGCTGGAGAGGCTAGCGGGGCCAATGAGCAGTTCTTC.

CDR3 bases: TGTGCCAGCAGCGCCACTAGCGGGAGCGACTACGAGCAGTACTTC. Its translation is CASSATSGSDYEQYF. V is TRBV9 and J is TRBJ2-7; 11 positions match TRBD2. This CDR3 region has 15 residues. Germline V lookup: CDR1 SGDLS, CDR2 YYNGEE. Unmatched junction bases numbered 5, after V lost 3 bases and J lost 3 bases. The full variable domain, with the rest looked up from reference TRBV9 and TRBJ2-7, is DSGVTQTPKHLITATGQRVTLRCSPRSGDLSVYWYQQSLDQGLQFLIQYYNGEERAKGNILERFSAQQFPDLHSELNLSSLELGDSALYFCASSATSGSDYEQYFGPGTRLTVT.

Many counts were recorded for this clonotype. CDR3 sequence: CASRFTSGNTIYF. CDR3 DNA sequence: TGTGCCAGCAGGTTCACCTCTGGAAACACCATATATTTT. The genes are TRBV6-5 and TRBJ1-3; unclear D gene. CDR3 length: 13 residues. V lost 6 bases and J lost 0, with 6 bases in between. Germline V gene sequence: CDR1 MNHEY, CDR2 SVGAGI.

This rearrangement joins TRBV24-1 to TRBJ2-3; tentative D call: TRBD2 (6 bases). This CDR3 comprises 15 residues. The ends were cut back, 5 bases at V and 3 bases at J, with 14 bases in the middle. CDR1 and CDR2 from the germline V gene are KGHDR and SFDVKD. Here the CDR3 DNA reads TGTGCCACCAGTGGCGGGGCCGTTCGGACAGATACGCAGTATTTT. Translation gives CATSGGAVRTDTQYF.

The rearrangement links TRBV7-9 to TRBJ2-7, with D possibly matching TRBD2 (6 bases). CDR3 length equals 14 residues. V was trimmed by 1 base and J by 6 bases, leaving 13 bases between them. The V gene's germline CDR1 is SEHNR and CDR2 FQNEAQ (reference sequence). The CDR3 region has the DNA TGTGCCAGCAGCTTAGGTCGCGGGGAGGCCGAGCAGTACTTC. It is translated as CASSLGRGEAEQYF.

Only a few counts were recorded for this clonotype. The DNA for the CDR3 is TGTGCCAGCAGCTATCAGTATTTT. Protein: CASSYQYF. The chain links TRBV6-1 to TRBJ2-3; D gene unclear. The germline V gene has CDR1 MNHNS and CDR2 SASEGT. Trimming took 6 bases from V and 12 from J, leaving 4 bases between them. This CDR3 has 8 amino acids.

This clonotype was seen repeatedly, ten times or more. The chain is built from TRBV3-1 and TRBJ1-2, with D perhaps matching TRBD1 (5 bases). CDR1 is LGHDT and CDR2 is YNNKEL in the germline V gene (reference sequence). V shed 1 base and J shed 0 bases, with 15 bases lying between them. There are 17 residues in the CDR3. CDR3 loop: CASSQGGGGLANYGYTF. The CDR3 DNA reads TGTGCCAGCAGCCAAGGCGGGGGGGGGTTAGCTAACTATGGCTACACCTTC.

This chain joins TRBV20-1 and TRBJ1-2; 8 bases are shared with TRBD1. This CDR3 is 14 amino acids long. Trimming cost V 6 bases and J 7 bases; bases outside gene matches: 13. From germline, CDR1 is DFQATT and CDR2 SNEGSKA (reference sequence). For the CDR3, the DNA is TGCAGTGCCCCCCGGGACAGGTCGAGCGGTGGCTACACCTTC. Its translation: CSAPRDRSSGGYTF.

This sequence joins TRBV20-1 and TRBJ2-7; D ambiguous. The ends were cut back, 4 bases at V and 1 base at J, with 5 bases in the middle. Per the germline V gene, CDR1 is DFQATT and CDR2 is SNEGSKA (reference sequence). The CDR3 runs to 11 residues. CDR3 protein: CSAIGSYEQYF. CDR3 in DNA: TGCAGTGCTATCGGTTCCTACGAGCAGTACTTC.

This clonotype was found many times. The V gene is TRBV3-1, the J gene TRBJ1-2; D is undetermined. V was pared by 2 bases and J by 8 bases, with 9 bases between. CDR1 is LGHDT, CDR2 YNNKEL, per germline (reference sequence). There are 12 residues in the CDR3. Here the CDR3 DNA reads TGTGCCAGCAGCCAACTAGGGTACGGCTACACCTTC. It yields the protein CASSQLGYGYTF.

This chain joins TRBV12-5 and TRBJ1-4; D not resolved. V lost 0 bases, J lost 7 bases, and 12 bases lay in between. The CDR3 extends over 15 amino acids. CDR1 is LGHNT, CDR2 FRNRAP, per germline. The CDR3 here is CASGLVPQEGEKLFF. The CDR3 DNA reads as TGTGCTAGTGGTTTGGTCCCGCAGGAGGGTGAAAAACTGTTTTTT.

V and J are TRBV19 and TRBJ2-6; D is unclear. The CDR3 runs to 10 residues. Trimming removed 11 bases from V and 1 base from J, with 0 bases in between. Germline CDR1 is LNHDA and CDR2 is SQIVND (reference sequence). The CDR3 DNA is TGTGCCTCTGGGGCCAACGTCCTGACTTTC. Translating gives CASGANVLTF.